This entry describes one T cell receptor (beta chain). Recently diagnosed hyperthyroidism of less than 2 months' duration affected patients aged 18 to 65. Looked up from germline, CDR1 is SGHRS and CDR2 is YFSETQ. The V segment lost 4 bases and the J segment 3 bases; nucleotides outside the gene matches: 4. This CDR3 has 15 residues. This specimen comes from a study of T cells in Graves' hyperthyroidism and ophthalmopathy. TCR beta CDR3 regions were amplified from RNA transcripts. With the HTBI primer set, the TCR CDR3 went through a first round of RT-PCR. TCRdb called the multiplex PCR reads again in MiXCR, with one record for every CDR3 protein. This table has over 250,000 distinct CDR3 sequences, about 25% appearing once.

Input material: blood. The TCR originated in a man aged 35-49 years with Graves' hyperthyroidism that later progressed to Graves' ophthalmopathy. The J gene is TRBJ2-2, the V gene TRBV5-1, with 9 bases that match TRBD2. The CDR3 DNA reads TGCGCCAGCAGCCCCAGGACTAGCGACACCGGGGAGCTGTTTTTT. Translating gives CASSPRTSDTGELFF.